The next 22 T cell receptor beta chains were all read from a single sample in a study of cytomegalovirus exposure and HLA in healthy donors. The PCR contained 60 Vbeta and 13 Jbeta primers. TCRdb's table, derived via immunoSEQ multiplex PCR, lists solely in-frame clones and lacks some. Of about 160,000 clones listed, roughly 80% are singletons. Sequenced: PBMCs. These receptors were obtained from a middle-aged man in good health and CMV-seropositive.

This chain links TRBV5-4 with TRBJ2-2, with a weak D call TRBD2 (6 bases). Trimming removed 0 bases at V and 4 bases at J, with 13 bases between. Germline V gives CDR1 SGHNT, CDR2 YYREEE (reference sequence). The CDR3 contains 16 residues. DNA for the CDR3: TGTGCCAGCAGCTTGGCGGGGGTGGAGGCCACCGGGGAGCTGTTTTTT. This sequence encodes CASSLAGVEATGELFF.

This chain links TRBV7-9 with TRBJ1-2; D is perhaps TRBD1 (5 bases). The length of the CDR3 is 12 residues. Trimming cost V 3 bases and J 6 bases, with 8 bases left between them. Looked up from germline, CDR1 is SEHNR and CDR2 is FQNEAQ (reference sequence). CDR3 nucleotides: TGTGCCAGCAGCTTGAGACAGAATGGCTACACCTTC. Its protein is CASSLRQNGYTF.

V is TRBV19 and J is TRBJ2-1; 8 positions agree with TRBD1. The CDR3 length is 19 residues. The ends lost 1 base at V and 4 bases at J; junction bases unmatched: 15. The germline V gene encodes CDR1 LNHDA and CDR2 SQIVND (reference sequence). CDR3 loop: CASSIAFRLDRVGYNEQFF. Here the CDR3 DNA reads TGTGCCAGTAGTATAGCGTTTAGGTTGGACAGGGTAGGATACAATGAGCAGTTCTTC.

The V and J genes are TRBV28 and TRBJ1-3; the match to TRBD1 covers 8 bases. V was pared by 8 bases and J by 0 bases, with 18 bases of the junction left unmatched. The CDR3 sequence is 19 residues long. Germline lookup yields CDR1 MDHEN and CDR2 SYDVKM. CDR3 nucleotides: TGTGCCAGCTCACTCGGGGACAGGTTCTCTATTTACTCTGGAAACACCATATATTTT. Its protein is CASSLGDRFSIYSGNTIYF.

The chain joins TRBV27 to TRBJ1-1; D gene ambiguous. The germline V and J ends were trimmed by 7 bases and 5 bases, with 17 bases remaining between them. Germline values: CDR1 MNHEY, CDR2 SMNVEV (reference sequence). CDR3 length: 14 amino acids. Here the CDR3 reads CASIGFKGGTEAFF. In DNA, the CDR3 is TGTGCCAGCATCGGTTTTAAGGGAGGTACTGAAGCTTTCTTT.

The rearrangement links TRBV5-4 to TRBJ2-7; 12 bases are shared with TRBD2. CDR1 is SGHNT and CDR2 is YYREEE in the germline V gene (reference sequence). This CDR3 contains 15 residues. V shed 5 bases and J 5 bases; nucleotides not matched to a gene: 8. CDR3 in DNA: TGTGCCAGCAGGGCCGGGACTAGCGGGCCCGACGAGCAGTACTTC. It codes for CASRAGTSGPDEQYF.

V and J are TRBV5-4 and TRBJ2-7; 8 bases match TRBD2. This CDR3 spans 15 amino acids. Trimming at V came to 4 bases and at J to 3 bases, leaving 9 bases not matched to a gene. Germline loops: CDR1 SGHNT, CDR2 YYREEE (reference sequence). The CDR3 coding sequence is TGTGCCAGCAGCACGGGGGGGCGGGGTCGCTACGAGCAGTACTTC. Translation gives CASSTGGRGRYEQYF.

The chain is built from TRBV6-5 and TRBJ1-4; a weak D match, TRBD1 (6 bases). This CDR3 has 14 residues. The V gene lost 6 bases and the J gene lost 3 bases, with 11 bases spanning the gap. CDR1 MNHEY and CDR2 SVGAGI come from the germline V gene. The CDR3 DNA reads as TGTGCCAGCAGCTTACAGGGCCCTAATGAAAAACTGTTTTTT. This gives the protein CASSLQGPNEKLFF.

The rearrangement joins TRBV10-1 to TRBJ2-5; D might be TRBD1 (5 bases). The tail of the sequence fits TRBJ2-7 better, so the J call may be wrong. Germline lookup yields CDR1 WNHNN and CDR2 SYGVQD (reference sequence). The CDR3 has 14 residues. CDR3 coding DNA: TGCGCCACCCGCCCGACATTACAGGCCTACGAGCAGTACTTC. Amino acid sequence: CATRPTLQAYEQYF.

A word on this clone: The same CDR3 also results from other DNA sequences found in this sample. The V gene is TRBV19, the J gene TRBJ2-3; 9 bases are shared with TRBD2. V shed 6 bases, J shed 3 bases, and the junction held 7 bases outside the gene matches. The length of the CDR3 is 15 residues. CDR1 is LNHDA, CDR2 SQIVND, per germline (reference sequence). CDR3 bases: TGTGCCAGTAGCCCCGTAGCGGGGGATACAGATACGCAGTATTTT. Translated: CASSPVAGDTDTQYF.

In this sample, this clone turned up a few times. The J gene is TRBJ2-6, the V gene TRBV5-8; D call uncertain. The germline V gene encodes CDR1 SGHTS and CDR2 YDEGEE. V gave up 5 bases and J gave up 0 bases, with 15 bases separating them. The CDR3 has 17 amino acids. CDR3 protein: CASRISRLSSGANVLTF. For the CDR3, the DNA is TGTGCCAGCAGGATATCTCGTCTAAGCTCTGGGGCCAACGTCCTGACTTTC.

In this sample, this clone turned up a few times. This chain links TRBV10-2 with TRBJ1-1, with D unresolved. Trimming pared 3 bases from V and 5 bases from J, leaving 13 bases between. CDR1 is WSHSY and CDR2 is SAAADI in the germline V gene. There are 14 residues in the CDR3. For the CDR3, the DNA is TGCGCCAGCAGTGATCGGGATGGAAGAACTGAAGCTTTCTTT. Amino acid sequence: CASSDRDGRTEAFF.

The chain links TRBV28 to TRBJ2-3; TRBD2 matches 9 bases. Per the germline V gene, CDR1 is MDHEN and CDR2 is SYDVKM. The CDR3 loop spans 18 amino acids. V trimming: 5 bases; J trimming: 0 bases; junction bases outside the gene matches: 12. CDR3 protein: CASSPLLGRGGSTDTQYF. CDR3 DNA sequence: TGTGCCAGCAGTCCTCTGCTTGGGCGGGGGGGCAGCACAGATACGCAGTATTTT.

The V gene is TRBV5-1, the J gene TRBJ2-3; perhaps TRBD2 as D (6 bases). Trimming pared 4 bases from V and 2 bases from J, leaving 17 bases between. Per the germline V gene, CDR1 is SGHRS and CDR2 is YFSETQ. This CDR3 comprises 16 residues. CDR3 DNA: TGCGCCAGCAGCCCCGGCGCGATAGCGGTCACAGATACGCAGTATTTT. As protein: CASSPGAIAVTDTQYF.

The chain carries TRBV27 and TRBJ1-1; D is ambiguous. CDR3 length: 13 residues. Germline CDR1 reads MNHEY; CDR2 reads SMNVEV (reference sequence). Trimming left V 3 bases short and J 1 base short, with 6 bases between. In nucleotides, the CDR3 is TGTGCCAGCAGTTTTGAGGCGAACACTGAAGCTTTCTTT. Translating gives CASSFEANTEAFF.

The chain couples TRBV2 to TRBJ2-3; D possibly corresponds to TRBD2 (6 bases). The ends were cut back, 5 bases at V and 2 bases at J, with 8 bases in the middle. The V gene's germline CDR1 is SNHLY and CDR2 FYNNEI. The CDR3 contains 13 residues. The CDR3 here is CASSRDSTDTQYF. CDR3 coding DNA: TGTGCCAGCAGTAGGGACTCCACAGATACGCAGTATTTT.

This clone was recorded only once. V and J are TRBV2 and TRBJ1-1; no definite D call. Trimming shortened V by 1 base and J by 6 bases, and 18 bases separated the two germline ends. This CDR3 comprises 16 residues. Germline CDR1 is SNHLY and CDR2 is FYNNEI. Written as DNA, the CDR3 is TGTGCCAGCAGTGAAGGCCCTCACGGAAAGGGAGCTGAAGCTTTCTTT. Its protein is CASSEGPHGKGAEAFF.

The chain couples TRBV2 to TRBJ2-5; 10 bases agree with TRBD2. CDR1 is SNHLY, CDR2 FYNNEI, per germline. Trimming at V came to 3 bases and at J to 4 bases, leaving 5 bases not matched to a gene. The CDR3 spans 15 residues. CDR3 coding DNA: TGTGCCAGCAGTGAGGCTAGCGGGGGAGGAGAGACCCAGTACTTC. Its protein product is CASSEASGGGETQYF.

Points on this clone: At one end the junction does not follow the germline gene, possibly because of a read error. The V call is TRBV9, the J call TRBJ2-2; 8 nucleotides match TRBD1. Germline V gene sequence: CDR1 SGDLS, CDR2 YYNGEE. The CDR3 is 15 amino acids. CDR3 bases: TGTGCCAGCAGCGTAGCAGGGGGCCCCAACGGGGGGCTGTTTTTT. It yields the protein CASSVAGGPNGGLFF.

The CDR3 region has the DNA TGTGCCAGCAGCTCGCAGGGGAACACTGAAGCTTTCTTT. It specifies CASSSQGNTEAFF. The gene calls are TRBV14 and TRBJ1-1, with a weak D call TRBD1 (5 bases). V was cut by 5 bases and J by 1 base, with 8 bases left in between. The CDR3 has 13 residues. Germline CDR1 reads SGHDN; CDR2 reads FVKESK.

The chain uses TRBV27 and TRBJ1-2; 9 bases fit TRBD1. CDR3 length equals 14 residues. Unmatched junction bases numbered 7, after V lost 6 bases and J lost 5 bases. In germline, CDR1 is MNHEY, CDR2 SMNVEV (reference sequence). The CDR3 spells CASSPGQGTYGYTF. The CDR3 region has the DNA TGTGCCAGCAGCCCGGGACAGGGAACGTATGGCTACACCTTC.

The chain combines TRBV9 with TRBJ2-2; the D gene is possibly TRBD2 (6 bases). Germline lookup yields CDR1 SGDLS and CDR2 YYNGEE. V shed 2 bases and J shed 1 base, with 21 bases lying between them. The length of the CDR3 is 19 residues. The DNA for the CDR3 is TGTGCCAGCAGCGTTTTTGTAACCGGGGGAGCAGGGAACACCGGGGAGCTGTTTTTT. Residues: CASSVFVTGGAGNTGELFF. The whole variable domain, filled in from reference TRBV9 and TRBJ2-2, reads DSGVTQTPKHLITATGQRVTLRCSPRSGDLSVYWYQQSLDQGLQFLIQYYNGEERAKGNILERFSAQQFPDLHSELNLSSLELGDSALYFCASSVFVTGGAGNTGELFFGEGSRLTVL.